These 16 T cell receptor beta chains were all obtained from the same sample, sequenced in a study of PD-L1 blockade in urothelial cancer. Time point of the sample: peripheral blood 6 weeks after treatment start. Assay used: immunoSEQ multiplex PCR; TCRdb lists only in-frame clones, some missing. This table holds tens of thousands of clones, about nine tenths found once. Specimen: PBMCs, collected around atezolizumab (anti-PD-L1) treatment. The receptors stem from a man aged 55 to 70 with urothelial cancer.

The chain joins TRBV27 to TRBJ2-7; 12 positions match TRBD2. This CDR3 contains 18 residues. V was clipped by 3 bases and J by 0 bases; unmatched bases: 9. The germline CDR1 and CDR2 sequences are MNHEY and SMNVEV (reference sequence). As DNA, the CDR3 is TGTGCCAGCAGTTTTCGGACTAGCGGGACCGGGAACTCCTACGAGCAGTACTTC. It specifies CASSFRTSGTGNSYEQYF.

The CDR3 reads CASSNNRRGGNTIYF. The CDR3 region has the DNA TGTGCCAGCAGTAATAACCGTCGGGGGGGAAACACCATATATTTT. V usage is TRBV13 and J usage is TRBJ1-3, with a tentative D call TRBD1 (5 bases). The CDR3 contains 15 residues. With 6 bases removed from V and 4 bases from J, the gap between germline ends came to 16 bases. CDR1 PRHDT and CDR2 FYEKMQ come from the germline V gene (reference sequence).

The CDR3 sequence is CASSSGQFPTYNEQFF. As DNA, the CDR3 is TGTGCCAGCAGCTCCGGACAGTTCCCTACCTACAATGAGCAGTTCTTC. The gene calls are TRBV7-2 and TRBJ2-1; D may be TRBD1 (6 bases). The CDR3 runs to 16 residues. Germline CDR1 and CDR2: SGHTA and FQGNSA. Trimming cost V 4 bases and J 2 bases, with 15 bases left between them.

The chain recombines TRBV6-6 with TRBJ1-1; D perhaps matches TRBD1 (6 bases). The CDR3 runs 13 residues. V dropped 10 bases and J dropped 1 base, with 13 bases sitting between them. Per germline, CDR1 MNHNY and CDR2 SVGAGI (reference sequence). CDR3 sequence: CATEGGANTEAFF. The CDR3 region has the DNA TGTGCCACTGAAGGGGGGGCGAACACTGAAGCTTTCTTT.

The CDR3 DNA sequence: TGTGCCAGCAGCTTAGCGCACAACCAGTGGTACTTC. Translated: CASSLAHNQWYF. The chain is built from TRBV7-8 and TRBJ2-7, with D unresolved. This CDR3 is built from 12 residues. Trimming removed 0 bases from V and 12 bases from J, with 12 bases in between. The germline V gene encodes CDR1 SGHVS and CDR2 FQNEAQ.

The genes are TRBV7-9 and TRBJ1-2; no reliable D call. The CDR3 spans 14 residues. With 8 bases removed from V and 1 base from J, the gap between germline ends came to 14 bases. Germline CDR1 reads SEHNR; CDR2 reads FQNEAQ (reference sequence). The CDR3 loop reads CASLTVEDNYGYTF. CDR3 nucleotides: TGTGCCAGCCTGACCGTGGAGGATAACTATGGCTACACCTTC.

This clone was recorded only once. V and J are TRBV30 and TRBJ2-2; D not certain. This CDR3 is 12 amino acids long. The V gene's germline CDR1 is GTSNPN and CDR2 SVGIG (reference sequence). The germline V and J ends were trimmed by 2 bases and 9 bases, with 10 bases remaining between them. The CDR3 region is CAWSSIGWELFF. For the CDR3, the DNA is TGTGCCTGGAGTAGTATCGGTTGGGAGCTGTTTTTT.

V is TRBV29-1 and J is TRBJ2-7, with 8 bases matching TRBD1. The length of the CDR3 is 11 residues. With V trimmed by 7 bases and J by 3 bases, 2 bases remained unmatched. Germline assignment: CDR1 SQVTM and CDR2 ANQGSEA. CDR3 DNA: TGCAGCGGACAGGGGAGCTACGAGCAGTACTTC. This codes for CSGQGSYEQYF.

This chain connects TRBV30 to TRBJ1-1; D remains ambiguous. This CDR3 has 10 amino acids. The germline V gene has CDR1 GTSNPN and CDR2 SVGIG (reference sequence). V was pared by 6 bases and J by 6 bases, with 8 bases between. The CDR3 DNA follows: TGTGCCTGCCCCGGGGCTGAAGCTTTCTTT. This translates into CACPGAEAFF.

V and J are TRBV7-2 and TRBJ2-7; D is perhaps TRBD1 (6 bases). This CDR3 has 13 amino acids. Per germline, CDR1 SGHTA and CDR2 FQGNSA. The ends were cut back, 3 bases at V and 6 bases at J, with 12 bases in the middle. As DNA, the CDR3 is TGTGCCAGCAGCTTGCATGGACAGCTCGAGCAGTACTTC. Residues: CASSLHGQLEQYF. Drawing the rest from reference TRBV7-2 and TRBJ2-7, the complete variable domain is GAGVSQSPSNKVTEKGKDVELRCDPISGHTALYWYRQSLGQGLEFLIYFQGNSAPDKSGLPSDRFSAERTGGSVSTLTIQRTQQEDSAVYLCASSLHGQLEQYFGPGTRLTVT.

The V gene is TRBV6-6, the J gene TRBJ2-1, with 7 bases aligning to TRBD1. This CDR3 has 16 residues. The junction had 8 bases not matched to a gene; V was cut back by 5 bases and J by 1 base. Germline CDR1 is MNHNY and CDR2 is SVGAGI (reference sequence). CDR3 nucleotide sequence: TGTGCCAGCAGTACTGCAAACAGGGGTTCCTACAATGAGCAGTTCTTC. It codes for CASSTANRGSYNEQFF.

This clone was detected a few times. The chain has TRBV30 and TRBJ1-5, with no clear D. The V end was cut by 1 base, the J end by 9 bases, with 16 bases between. CDR3 length: 14 amino acids. Germline lookup yields CDR1 GTSNPN and CDR2 SVGIG (reference sequence). The CDR3 here is CAWSGHQVLGPQHF. Here the CDR3 DNA reads TGTGCCTGGAGTGGACACCAGGTTCTCGGGCCCCAGCATTTT.

This clone appeared a few times. V and J are TRBV4-1 and TRBJ2-3; 7 bases are a match to TRBD2. CDR1 is MGHRA and CDR2 is YSYEKL in the germline V gene. J gave up 4 bases and V 4 bases, and 5 bases lay outside the gene matches. The CDR3 loop spans 14 amino acids. The CDR3 sequence is CASSLPLAADTQYF. The CDR3 DNA follows: TGCGCCAGCAGCCTACCTCTAGCGGCAGATACGCAGTATTTT.

The chain carries TRBV6-4 and TRBJ2-5; D uncertain. The CDR3 runs 14 residues. Germline assignment: CDR1 MRHNA and CDR2 SNTAGT. V dropped 3 bases and J dropped 5 bases, with 13 bases sitting between them. The CDR3 DNA sequence: TGTGCCAGCAGTGAGGTAGCACGTTCTGAGACCCAGTACTTC. The encoded protein is CASSEVARSETQYF.

This chain uses TRBV4-1 with TRBJ2-3; 7 bases match TRBD1. CDR1 and CDR2 (germline): MGHRA, YSYEKL. The CDR3 is 16 amino acids. The junction had 10 bases not matched to a gene; V was cut back by 0 bases and J by 7 bases. The CDR3 reads CASSQEGGLAIYTQYF. The CDR3 DNA sequence: TGCGCCAGCAGCCAAGAAGGGGGCCTCGCGATCTATACGCAGTATTTT.

This chain links TRBV28 with TRBJ2-4; TRBD2 matches at 11 bases. The CDR3 extends over 18 amino acids. Germline V gives CDR1 MDHEN, CDR2 SYDVKM. V gave up 5 bases and J gave up 7 bases; unmatched junction bases: 16. The chain's CDR3 is CASSSAENSGRARNIQYF. The DNA of the CDR3 is TGTGCCAGCAGTAGTGCAGAGAATAGCGGGAGGGCCAGGAACATTCAGTACTTC.